This T cell receptor beta chain comes out of a study of OX40 agonist ivuxolimab in advanced cancers. Study at large: Those treated in dose escalation had hepatocellular carcinoma, melanoma, renal cell cancer or head and neck cancer. Regarding the study as a whole: With doses of 0.1-3.0 mg/kg, partial responders showed among the lowest clonal expansion. At 0.1 to 3.0 mg/kg and by week 6, CD4+ and CD8+ T cells in the blood had expanded clonally.

Germline V gene sequence: CDR1 MNHNS, CDR2 SASEGT. The CDR3 has 13 residues. V was clipped by 9 bases and J by 4 bases, with 13 bases between them. A note on this clone: Antigen: not known.

This table comes from immunoSEQ multiplex PCR, and its TCRdb copy is limited to in-frame clones, with some not included. The table lists approximately 66,000 clones, 85% of them singletons. Systemic immunosuppression or autoimmune disease history was grounds to exclude patients. This receptor was taken from an adult with an advanced solid tumor such as melanoma, head and neck, liver or kidney cancer. The specimen was CD4+ or CD8+ T cells sorted from blood, collected in a trial of the OX40 agonist ivuxolimab. The chain couples TRBV6-1 to TRBJ1-5; a weak D match, TRBD1 (6 bases). The CDR3 DNA reads as TGTGCCAGACCAGGGGTGGTAAATCAGCCCCAGCATTTT. It encodes CARPGVVNQPQHF.